These 6 T cell receptor beta chains originate from one sample sequenced in a study of beta chain features in type 1 diabetes. Expressed TCRB transcripts got sequenced, as all isolated RNA was reverse transcribed. Sequenced by immunoSEQ multiplex PCR; TCRdb stores in-frame clones only, minus some. The data contain hundreds of thousands of clones, 11% of them singletons. Source material: naive CD4+ T cells from blood. These receptor sequences come from a woman aged 25 to 39 in good health.

This chain joins TRBV7-9 and TRBJ1-3; D uncertain. The CDR3 has 15 amino acids. The V end lost 7 bases, the J end lost 1 base, and 14 bases lay between the germline ends. Looked up from germline, CDR1 is SEHNR and CDR2 is FQNEAQ (reference sequence). CDR3 DNA: TGTGCCAGCAATCACCCGCGGGAGTCTGGAAACACCATATATTTT. Its protein product is CASNHPRESGNTIYF.

The gene calls are TRBV30 and TRBJ2-1; D uncertain. This CDR3 is built from 15 residues. V was shortened by 0 bases and J by 4 bases, with 13 bases between the two germline ends. The V gene's germline CDR1 is GTSNPN and CDR2 SVGIG (reference sequence). The CDR3 sequence is CAWSVPPTRYNEQFF. The CDR3 bases are TGTGCCTGGAGTGTACCCCCTACCCGTTACAATGAGCAGTTCTTC. Supplemented by reference TRBV30 and TRBJ2-1, the full variable domain reads SQTIHQWPATLVQPVGSPLSLECTVEGTSNPNLYWYRQAAGRGLQLLFYSVGIGQISSEVPQNLSASRPQDRQFILSSKKLLLSDSGFYLCAWSVPPTRYNEQFFGPGTRLTVL.

This chain connects TRBV5-1 to TRBJ2-2; 9 bases are a match to TRBD2. Germline V gene sequence: CDR1 SGHRS, CDR2 YFSETQ. The length of the CDR3 is 16 residues. J gave up 6 bases and V 0 bases, and 6 bases lay outside the gene matches. CDR3 DNA sequence: TGCGCCAGCAGCTTGGATCTAGCGGGATTATCCGGGGAGCTGTTTTTT. Translated: CASSLDLAGLSGELFF. Complete variable domain (other parts from reference TRBV5-1 and TRBJ2-2): KAGVTQTPRYLIKTRGQQVTLSCSPISGHRSVSWYQQTPGQGLQFLFEYFSETQRNKGNFPGRFSGRQFSNSRSEMNVSTLELGDSALYLCASSLDLAGLSGELFFGEGSRLTVL.

A few counts support this clone. The chain has TRBV7-2 and TRBJ2-7; TRBD1 matches 9 bases. The CDR3 covers 16 residues. Unmatched junction bases numbered 7, after V lost 0 bases and J lost 4 bases. CDR1 SGHTA and CDR2 FQGNSA come from the germline V gene. The CDR3 spells CASSLARTGAHYEQYF. CDR3 in DNA: TGTGCCAGCAGCTTAGCTAGGACAGGGGCCCATTACGAGCAGTACTTC.

This clone was detected a few times. J is TRBJ2-1 and V is TRBV6-1; TRBD2 matches at 9 bases. This CDR3 has 17 residues. The J segment lost 5 bases and the V segment lost 4 bases, leaving 12 bases of the junction unmatched. The germline V gene encodes CDR1 MNHNS and CDR2 SASEGT. DNA of the CDR3: TGTGCCAGCAGTGGCCTGGGACTAGCTGACTGGGACAATGAGCAGTTCTTC. Translation gives CASSGLGLADWDNEQFF.

This clone was observed a handful of times. The rearrangement uses TRBV9 and TRBJ2-1; 12 nucleotides line up with TRBD2. The CDR3 loop spans 15 amino acids. V lost 2 bases, J lost 5 bases, and 2 bases stayed unmatched. Per the germline V gene, CDR1 is SGDLS and CDR2 is YYNGEE. The CDR3 sequence is CASSVTSGSHNEQFF. CDR3 in DNA: TGTGCCAGCAGCGTGACTAGCGGGAGTCACAATGAGCAGTTCTTC.